Listed below are T cell receptor beta chains from one sample, sequenced in a study of OX40 agonist ivuxolimab in advanced cancers. Assay used: immunoSEQ multiplex PCR; TCRdb lists only in-frame clones, some missing. This table has over 50,000 clones, roughly 84% appearing once. The specimen was CD4+ or CD8+ T cells sorted from blood, collected in a trial of the OX40 agonist ivuxolimab. Receptor source: an adult with an advanced solid tumor such as melanoma, head and neck, liver or kidney cancer. Each CDR3 is given with its conserved first and last residue. D genes are given only for firm matches. Clone size, where shown, is once, few, many, or a class for clones that have expanded.

v_gene	j_gene	abundance	d_gene	CDR3aa	CDR3nt
TRBV7-9	TRBJ2-5	.	.	CASSYVGETQYF	TGTGCCAGCAGCTACGTAGGAGAGACCCAGTACTTC
TRBV29-1	TRBJ1-2	.	.	CSALGGGGYTF	TGCAGCGCCCTCGGTGGGGGCGGCTACACCTTC
TRBV19	TRBJ1-5	few	TRBD1	CASSQGANQPQHF	TGTGCCAGTAGTCAGGGGGCTAATCAGCCCCAGCATTTT
TRBV29-1	TRBJ2-7	.	TRBD1	CSVGQGNNEQYF	TGCAGCGTTGGACAGGGGAATAACGAGCAGTACTTC
TRBV6-1	TRBJ2-3	.	TRBD1	CASRGQVSTDTQYF	TGTGCCAGCAGGGGACAGGTCAGCACAGATACGCAGTATTTT
TRBV7-2	TRBJ2-3	once	TRBD2	CASSSTGLAGRGTDTQYF	TGTGCCAGCAGCTCGACGGGACTAGCGGGAAGGGGCACAGATACGCAGTATTTT
TRBV19	TRBJ2-3	.	.	CASSPQAGKNTQYF	TGTGCCAGTAGCCCACAGGCGGGGAAGAATACGCAGTATTTT
TRBV7-8	TRBJ2-5	.	.	CASSPWLREVKETQYF	TGTGCCAGCAGCCCGTGGCTCAGGGAGGTAAAAGAGACCCAGTACTTC
TRBV28	TRBJ1-5	.	.	CASSSDQPQHF	TGTGCCAGCAGTTCCGATCAGCCCCAGCATTTT
TRBV12-5	TRBJ2-7	.	TRBD1	CASAPDRGNEQYF	TGTGCTAGTGCCCCGGACAGGGGTAACGAGCAGTACTTC
TRBV7-9	TRBJ2-1	.	.	CASSPPTSGYNEQFF	TGTGCCAGCAGCCCCCCGACTAGTGGCTACAATGAGCAGTTCTTC
TRBV7-6	TRBJ2-1	once	TRBD2	CASSLAAGGRFEQFF	TGTGCCAGCAGCTTAGCGGCGGGAGGGCGGTTTGAGCAGTTCTTC
TRBV6-1	TRBJ2-1	.	.	CASIKTYSSYNEQFF	TGTGCCAGCATCAAAACGTATAGCTCCTACAATGAGCAGTTCTTC
TRBV2	TRBJ2-1	.	TRBD2	CASKMGTNNEQFF	TGTGCCAGCAAGATGGGGACTAACAATGAGCAGTTCTTC
TRBV18	TRBJ2-5	.	.	CASRNQETQYF	TGTGCCAGCCGGAACCAAGAGACCCAGTACTTC
TRBV28	TRBJ2-2	.	TRBD1	CASSLTGTGLTGELFF	TGTGCCAGCAGTTTAACCGGGACAGGGCTCACCGGGGAGCTGTTTTTT
TRBV7-3	TRBJ2-1	.	.	CASSLNSGINEQFF	TGTGCCAGCAGCTTAAACTCCGGGATTAATGAGCAGTTCTTC
TRBV23-1	TRBJ2-1	.	TRBD1	CASSQLLVPGQGGDNEQFF	TGCGCCAGCAGTCAACTCTTAGTCCCGGGACAGGGGGGGGACAATGAGCAGTTCTTC
TRBV29-1	TRBJ2-3	.	.	CSALSSTDTQYF	TGCAGCGCCCTGTCTAGCACAGATACGCAGTATTTT
TRBV19	TRBJ1-5	.	TRBD1	CASAGGGNQPQHF	TGTGCCAGTGCAGGGGGCGGGAATCAGCCCCAGCATTTT
TRBV5-4	TRBJ2-7	.	TRBD1	CASSLGRTGGGGQYF	TGTGCCAGCAGCTTGGGTCGGACAGGGGGCGGAGGGCAGTACTTC
TRBV5-1	TRBJ2-5	.	.	CASSPLGAQETQYF	TGCGCCAGCAGCCCCCTCGGAGCCCAAGAGACCCAGTACTTC
TRBV6-5	TRBJ2-7	few	.	CASSPQFRSYEQYF	TGTGCCAGCAGTCCACAATTCCGCTCCTACGAGCAGTACTTC
TRBV5-4	TRBJ2-2	.	.	CASSPSGNTGELFF	TGTGCCAGCAGCCCGAGCGGAAACACCGGGGAGCTGTTTTTT
TRBV14	TRBJ2-3	.	TRBD2	CASGAGGLTDTQYF	TGTGCCAGCGGAGCGGGAGGACTCACAGATACGCAGTATTTT
TRBV27	TRBJ1-1	few	.	CASSSRPRVSGAFF	TGTGCCAGCAGTTCACGCCCCAGAGTCTCGGGTGCTTTCTTT
TRBV7-9	TRBJ2-1	.	.	CASSPPLGGSSYNEQFF	TGTGCCAGCAGCCCCCCCCTAGGGGGTAGCTCCTACAATGAGCAGTTCTTC
TRBV12-5	TRBJ2-7	.	TRBD2	CASGLVPGLAARSSYEQYF	TGTGCTAGTGGTTTGGTACCGGGACTAGCGGCAAGAAGCTCCTACGAGCAGTACTTC
TRBV28	TRBJ1-3	.	TRBD1	CASSSWGQGAGGNTIYF	TGTGCCAGCAGTTCATGGGGACAGGGGGCAGGGGGAAACACCATATATTTT
TRBV6-5	TRBJ1-2	.	.	CASSYSTDYGYTF	TGTGCCAGCAGTTACTCGACGGACTATGGCTACACCTTC
TRBV13	TRBJ2-2	few	.	CASSLDRSGELFF	TGTGCCAGCAGCTTAGATAGGTCCGGGGAGCTGTTTTTT
TRBV6-6	TRBJ2-2	few	.	CASSYSKGWSGELFF	TGTGCCAGCAGTTACTCAAAAGGGTGGTCCGGGGAGCTGTTTTTT
TRBV21-1	TRBJ2-7	.	.	CASSNTGGYEQYF	TGTGCCAGCAGCAATACAGGGGGCTACGAGCAGTACTTC
TRBV4-1	TRBJ1-4	.	.	CASSHVWEPPTNEKLFF	TGCGCCAGCAGCCACGTTTGGGAGCCCCCAACTAATGAAAAACTGTTTTTT
TRBV7-2	TRBJ2-3	.	TRBD2	CASSLGLGGGTDTQYF	TGTGCCAGCAGCTTAGGGCTTGGGGGGGGCACAGATACGCAGTATTTT
TRBV30	TRBJ2-7	.	TRBD1	CAWSLQGYEQYF	TGTGCCTGGAGTTTACAGGGGTACGAGCAGTACTTC
TRBV2	TRBJ2-7	.	.	CASSENGGLNEQYF	TGTGCCAGCAGTGAAAACGGGGGATTGAACGAGCAGTACTTC
TRBV27	TRBJ2-7	few	TRBD1	CASSRTGLETYEQYF	TGTGCCAGCAGCAGGACAGGGCTGGAAACCTACGAGCAGTACTTC
TRBV6-5	TRBJ1-2	.	.	CASRRSLEINYGYTF	TGTGCCAGCAGACGGTCGCTGGAGATTAACTATGGCTACACCTTC
TRBV5-1	TRBJ2-5	.	.	CASSAAETQYF	TGCGCCAGCAGCGCGGCAGAGACCCAGTACTTC
TRBV2	TRBJ2-3	.	TRBD2	CASKTGLAGADTQYF	TGTGCCAGCAAAACGGGGCTAGCGGGAGCAGATACGCAGTATTTT
TRBV5-4	TRBJ2-7	.	.	CASSLEGSQYEQYF	TGTGCCAGCAGCCTGGAGGGTTCCCAATACGAGCAGTACTTC
TRBV5-1	TRBJ2-3	.	.	CASSPASTDTQYF	TGCGCCAGCAGCCCGGCTAGCACAGATACGCAGTATTTT
TRBV28	TRBJ1-4	.	.	CASSFLGASTNEKLFF	TGTGCCAGCAGTTTTCTGGGGGCGAGCACTAATGAAAAACTGTTTTTT
TRBV18	TRBJ2-7	.	.	CASSIMEGSYEQYF	TGTGCCAGCTCAATCATGGAGGGCTCCTACGAGCAGTACTTC
TRBV11-3	TRBJ2-5	.	.	CASSLAGNMETQYF	TGTGCCAGCAGCTTGGCAGGGAATATGGAGACCCAGTACTTC